A selection of T cell receptor beta chains follows, all from one sample in a study of blood T cell repertoires in COVID-19. Data came from immunoSEQ multiplex PCR; TCRdb stores just in-frame clones and leaves some out. Of about 170,000 clones in the sample, around nine tenths are singletons; the top ten hold approximately 0.5%. Sequenced material: peripheral blood. The source is a man aged 50-60 years with acute or convalescent COVID-19. CDR3s include the opening cysteine and the closing phenylalanine or tryptophan. The D gene is left open where the match is weak. Rows give clone size only sometimes, using once, few, many, or a class for an expanded clone.

j_call | d_call | v_call | clone_size | cdr3_nt | cdr3_aa
TRBJ2-5 | TRBD2 | TRBV7-9 | - | TGTGCCAGCAGCCCCCCCGGGACTAGCGGGGGGGCCCGTGAGACCCAGTACTTC | CASSPPGTSGGARETQYF
TRBJ1-3 | TRBD1 | TRBV28 | - | TGTGCCAGCAGCACTCAGGGGGCTTATGGAAACACCATATATTTT | CASSTQGAYGNTIYF
TRBJ1-1 | - | TRBV18 | - | TGTGCCAGCTCACCATCGGGAATCCCGAACACTGAAGCTTTCTTT | CASSPSGIPNTEAFF
TRBJ2-4 | TRBD2 | TRBV13 | - | TGTGCCAGCAGCCGACTGATAACTAGCGGGAGGCCGAGGGGGGACTACATTCAGTACTTC | CASSRLITSGRPRGDYIQYF
TRBJ2-3 | TRBD2 | TRBV9 | once | TGTGCCAGCAGCGTAAGATCTAGCGGGAAAGGGCCAGATACGCAGTATTTT | CASSVRSSGKGPDTQYF
TRBJ2-1 | TRBD2 | TRBV28 | - | TGTGCCAGCAGTTTACTTGGTGGGCTAGCGGGGGGGAAATACAATGAGCAGTTCTTC | CASSLLGGLAGGKYNEQFF
TRBJ1-3 | - | TRBV6-1 | - | TGTGCCAGCAGTGAAGGATACAGGTCCTCTGGAAACACCATATATTTT | CASSEGYRSSGNTIYF
TRBJ1-2 | - | TRBV7-9 | - | TGTGCCAGCAGCTTTCTGGAGACCGGCTACACCTTC | CASSFLETGYTF
TRBJ1-4 | - | TRBV7-3 | - | TGTGCCAGCAGCTTTGAGGGAGGTGAAAAACTGTTTTTT | CASSFEGGEKLFF
TRBJ1-4 | TRBD1 | TRBV5-5 | - | TGTGCCAGCAGCTTAGTTACGACAGGGTTGAATGAAAAACTGTTTTTT | CASSLVTTGLNEKLFF